The 17 T cell receptor beta chains in this list originate from one sample, sequenced in a study of T cell repertoires in cytomegalovirus infection. Antigens for these TCRs are unknown. From the reads, TCRdb called clonotypes with MiXCR, one entry per CDR3 protein. In the table there are 50,000 to 65,000 distinct CDR3 sequences, about 18% of which are singletons. Sequencing used CD8+ T cells from cultured PBMCs, obtained from culture after CMV antigen stimulation. Receptors originate from a human donor in good health (CMV status not recorded). Some clones in this sample may be carry-over from other donors' samples.

Comments on this clonotype: The junction shows a germline mismatch at one end, possibly a read error. The rearrangement links TRBV6-1 to TRBJ1-3; D might be TRBD1 (6 bases). The CDR3 covers 16 residues. In germline, CDR1 is MNHNS, CDR2 SASEGT. CDR3 sequence: CDSSEARGAMRNTIYF. The DNA for the CDR3 is TGTGACAGCAGTGAAGCGCGGGGGGCTATGAGGAACACCATATATTTT.

This clonotype showed up just a few times. A much bigger clone sits one base away, suggesting this may be a read error. Here the CDR3 DNA reads TGTGCCAACAGCCCACGACAGGGGAGAGCCTATGGCTACACCTTC. Amino acid sequence: CANSPRQGRAYGYTF. The genes are TRBV7-2 and TRBJ1-2; 8 nucleotides agree with TRBD1. The CDR3 length is 15 residues. Germline CDR1 is SGHTA and CDR2 is FQGNSA.

CDR3 amino acids: CASRRTTDTQYF. In nucleotides, the CDR3 is TGTGCCAGCAGGAGGACAACAGATACGCAGTATTTT. The chain combines TRBV2 with TRBJ2-3, with D perhaps TRBD1 (5 bases). This CDR3 is 12 amino acids long. Germline CDR1 is SNHLY and CDR2 is FYNNEI. V was shortened by 6 bases and J by 3 bases, with 7 bases between the two germline ends.

The rearrangement links TRBV19 to TRBJ1-3, with 10 positions matching TRBD1. The J segment lost 7 bases and the V segment lost 9 bases, leaving 3 bases of the junction unmatched. Germline V CDR1 and CDR2: LNHDA, SQIVND (reference sequence). The CDR3 is made up of 12 amino acids. CDR3 sequence reads: CASEDRGNTIYF. CDR3 nucleotide sequence: TGTGCCAGCGAGGACAGGGGGAACACCATATATTTT.

This clonotype appeared a few times. This chain connects TRBV9 to TRBJ1-3; D is possibly TRBD1 (5 bases). The CDR3 extends over 13 amino acids. Trimming removed 0 bases at V and 6 bases at J, with 7 bases between. Germline CDR1 reads SGDLS; CDR2 reads YYNGEE. The DNA of the CDR3 is TGTGCCAGCAGCGTAGGACAGCCAAACACCATATATTTT. This sequence encodes CASSVGQPNTIYF.

This clonotype was observed at least ten times. The chain carries TRBV28 and TRBJ1-1; tentative D call: TRBD1 (5 bases). Germline CDR1 is MDHEN and CDR2 is SYDVKM. CDR3 length equals 13 residues. Between the trimmed V and J ends, which lost 6 bases and 4 bases, there was a span of 12 bases. The CDR3 DNA reads as TGTGCCAGCAGCCCAGGGTTCGGCACTGAAGCTTTCTTT. This sequence encodes CASSPGFGTEAFF.

This clonotype was counted between two and nine times. The J gene is TRBJ1-2, the V gene TRBV12-3 or TRBV12-4; no reliable D call. The CDR3 extends over 13 amino acids. V was pared by 4 bases and J by 7 bases, with 13 bases between. The CDR3 reads CASSSAGVFGYTF. The CDR3 coding sequence is TGTGCCAGCAGTTCCGCCGGAGTTTTTGGCTACACCTTC.

A few counts support this clonotype. The rearrangement links TRBV7-6 to TRBJ1-1; possibly TRBD1 for D (5 bases). The length of the CDR3 is 12 residues. With 0 bases removed from V and 11 bases from J, the gap between germline ends came to 10 bases. The germline gives CDR1 SGHVS, CDR2 FNYEAQ. The CDR3 region has the DNA TGTGCCAGCAGCTTAGCCGGGGGGAGGGCTTTCTTT. Translation: CASSLAGGRAFF. The whole variable domain, remainder taken from reference TRBV7-6 and TRBJ1-1, is GAGVSQSPRYKVTKRGQDVALRCDPISGHVSLYWYRQALGQGPEFLTYFNYEAQQDKSGLPNDRFSAERPEGSISTLTIQRTEQRDSAMYRCASSLAGGRAFFGQGTRLTVV.

The chain joins TRBV7-6 to TRBJ1-1, with unresolved D. Per germline, CDR1 SGHVS and CDR2 FNYEAQ. The CDR3 has 13 amino acids. V was clipped by 5 bases and J by 1 base, with 8 bases between them. The CDR3 DNA reads TGTGCCAGCAGCCCACAGCAGAACACTGAAGCTTTCTTT. Translating gives CASSPQQNTEAFF.

This clonotype was recorded many times. The chain couples TRBV27 to TRBJ1-1; a weak D match, TRBD1 (5 bases). Per germline, CDR1 MNHEY and CDR2 SMNVEV (reference sequence). The CDR3 spans 13 residues. V lost 6 bases and J lost 4, with 12 bases in between. For the CDR3, the DNA is TGTGCCAGCAGCCTAGTAGGGGCCACTGAAGCTTTCTTT. Protein: CASSLVGATEAFF.

This clonotype has just a few counts. The rearrangement uses TRBV9 and TRBJ1-2; 11 nucleotides align to TRBD1. Per the germline V gene, CDR1 is SGDLS and CDR2 is YYNGEE. The CDR3 loop spans 15 amino acids. V dropped 3 bases and J dropped 6; count of bases not matched to a gene: 7. The CDR3 spells CASSDGTGGPDGYTF. In DNA form, the CDR3 reads TGTGCCAGCAGCGACGGGACAGGGGGTCCCGATGGCTACACCTTC. The whole variable domain, remainder taken from reference TRBV9 and TRBJ1-2, is DSGVTQTPKHLITATGQRVTLRCSPRSGDLSVYWYQQSLDQGLQFLIQYYNGEERAKGNILERFSAQQFPDLHSELNLSSLELGDSALYFCASSDGTGGPDGYTFGSGTRLTVV.

The chain couples TRBV29-1 to TRBJ2-1, with 10 bases that match TRBD2. The germline V gene has CDR1 SQVTM and CDR2 ANQGSEA. The V segment lost 5 bases and the J segment 10 bases; nucleotides outside the gene matches: 5. The CDR3 spans 12 residues. The CDR3 coding sequence is TGCAGCGTTTCCGGGACTAGCGAGGAGCAGTTCTTC. Protein product: CSVSGTSEEQFF.

This clonotype was seen at least ten times. J is TRBJ2-1 and V is TRBV7-2, with 8 nucleotides matching TRBD1. Trimming at V came to 5 bases and at J to 7 bases, leaving 13 bases not matched to a gene. The germline V gene has CDR1 SGHTA and CDR2 FQGNSA. This CDR3 region has 16 residues. CDR3 nucleotide sequence: TGTGCCAGCAGCCCGTGGACAGGGCGCAGGATGAATGAGCAGTTCTTC. Translation gives CASSPWTGRRMNEQFF.

This chain connects TRBV11-1 to TRBJ2-7; 9 positions match TRBD1. J gave up 2 bases and V 4 bases, and 6 bases lay outside the gene matches. Germline V gene data show CDR1 as SGHAT and CDR2 as FQDESV (reference sequence). The CDR3 spans 15 residues. For the CDR3, the DNA is TGTGCCAGCAGCTGGACAGGGGTCGGTACCTACGAGCAGTACTTC. Its protein product is CASSWTGVGTYEQYF.

This clonotype has only a few counts. The CDR3, as DNA: TGTGCCAGCAGCTTAAGCCCGGGACACCTAGACAATGAGCAGTTCTTC. Its protein is CASSLSPGHLDNEQFF. V usage is TRBV7-6 and J usage is TRBJ2-1; D is perhaps TRBD1 (6 bases). The CDR3 sequence is 16 residues long. The V gene lost 2 bases and the J gene lost 5 bases, with 16 bases spanning the gap. Germline CDR1 SGHVS, CDR2 FNYEAQ.

In this sample, this clonotype turned up a few times. The chain joins TRBV5-6 to TRBJ2-1; D may match TRBD1 or TRBD2 (5 bases each). This CDR3 contains 14 residues. Germline lookup yields CDR1 SGHDT and CDR2 YYEEEE. V was trimmed by 3 bases and J by 8 bases, leaving 15 bases between them. This chain's CDR3 is CASSWGPLSHEQFF. The CDR3 coding sequence is TGTGCCAGCAGCTGGGGACCGTTGAGCCATGAGCAGTTCTTC.

The table lists this clonotype with a few counts. The rearrangement uses TRBV20-1 and TRBJ1-2; 7 nucleotides line up with TRBD1. V trimming: 1 base; J trimming: 0 bases; junction bases outside the gene matches: 5. Germline V CDR1 and CDR2: DFQATT, SNEGSKA (reference sequence). The CDR3 extends over 15 amino acids. The CDR3 DNA reads TGCAGTGCTAGAGGGGGGGGGACAGCTAACTATGGCTACACCTTC. It specifies CSARGGGTANYGYTF.